The next 17 T cell receptor beta chains were all read from a single sample in a study of Graves' ophthalmopathy and Graves' hyperthyroidism. The study amplified TCR beta CDR3 regions using RNA transcripts. The first round was an RT-PCR with HTBI primers, and the second round was a multiplex PCR. One entry per CDR3 protein, called by TCRdb with MiXCR from the multiplex PCR reads. In the table there are 350,000 or so distinct CDR3 sequences, under 20% of which are singletons. Sequencing was performed on peripheral blood. The receptors were sampled from an adult man with Graves' ophthalmopathy.

This clonotype has a count of ten or more. V is TRBV7-9 and J is TRBJ1-3; D remains ambiguous. Per germline, CDR1 SEHNR and CDR2 FQNEAQ (reference sequence). The CDR3 covers 14 residues. Trimming took off 4 bases at V and 3 bases at J, with 10 bases between the two ends. The chain's CDR3 is CASSSSPGGNTIYF. In nucleotides, the CDR3 is TGTGCCAGCAGCTCGTCGCCAGGTGGAAACACCATATATTTT.

This clonotype came up a few times. A much larger clone lies a single base off, so this may be a read error. CDR3: CASSIGGSGLHGTQFF. DNA for the CDR3: TGTGCCAGTAGTATAGGGGGTAGCGGGCTCCATGGGACCCAGTTCTTC. The chain uses TRBV19 and TRBJ2-5, with 7 bases aligning to TRBD2. Matching the DNA end better, TRBJ2-1 makes the J call doubtful. Per the germline V gene, CDR1 is LNHDA and CDR2 is SQIVND (reference sequence). The CDR3 sequence is 16 residues long.

This clonotype was detected ten times or more. The chain is built from TRBV6-1 and TRBJ1-3; the D gene is possibly TRBD1 (5 bases). This CDR3 has 16 residues. V lost 7 bases, J lost 4 bases, and 20 bases lay in between. The germline V gene has CDR1 MNHNS and CDR2 SASEGT. The CDR3 DNA sequence: TGTGCCAGCAAAGGGGCTTTCCCCACTGCGGGAAACACCATATATTTT. It translates to CASKGAFPTAGNTIYF.

Points on this clonotype: One end of the junction is discordant with germline, which a read error may explain. The chain is built from TRBV2 and TRBJ1-1, with D unclear. CDR1 and CDR2 from the germline V gene are SNHLY and FYNNEI. The CDR3 extends over 13 amino acids. The CDR3 DNA follows: TGTGCCAGCAAGCTAGAGACGAACACTGAAGCTTACTTT. Its translation is CASKLETNTEAYF.

This clonotype appeared many times. The chain carries TRBV12-3 or TRBV12-4 and TRBJ2-7; TRBD2 is a possible D gene (6 bases). This CDR3 has 13 amino acids. V gave up 6 bases and J gave up 1 base, with 10 bases separating them. The CDR3 spells CASSLLASYEQYF. The DNA for the CDR3 is TGTGCCAGCAGCCTTCTAGCGTCCTACGAGCAGTACTTC.

The chain carries TRBV29-1 and TRBJ2-5, with 13 bases lining up with TRBD2. V was pared by 3 bases and J by 4 bases, with 14 bases of the junction left unmatched. The germline V gene encodes CDR1 SQVTM and CDR2 ANQGSEA. The CDR3 loop spans 18 amino acids. The chain's CDR3 is CSVDRTSGGVRQRETQYF. The CDR3 DNA reads TGCAGCGTTGACAGGACTAGCGGGGGAGTAAGGCAGCGAGAGACCCAGTACTTC.

In this sample, this clonotype turned up many times. The V call is TRBV28, the J call TRBJ2-5; D not certain. The ends were cut back, 3 bases at V and 5 bases at J, with 22 bases in the middle. This CDR3 spans 17 amino acids. Germline V gives CDR1 MDHEN, CDR2 SYDVKM. DNA for the CDR3: TGTGCCAGCAGTTTGGCGACGGATCTACCGAAGGCGGAGACCCAGTACTTC. As protein: CASSLATDLPKAETQYF.

This clonotype was counted ten times or more. This rearrangement joins TRBV11-3 to TRBJ1-1; weak D call: TRBD1 (6 bases). This CDR3 contains 14 residues. Between the trimmed V and J ends, which lost 1 base and 5 bases, there was a span of 11 bases. Per the germline V gene, CDR1 is SGHNT and CDR2 is YENEEA. CDR3 DNA: TGTGCCAGCAGCTTAGGAGGGGGGAGGACTGAAGCTTTCTTT. Translation: CASSLGGGRTEAFF.

This sequence joins TRBV7-2 and TRBJ1-6; TRBD1 matches at 7 bases. CDR3 length: 14 amino acids. The junction had 4 bases not matched to a gene; V was cut back by 1 base and J by 10 bases. Germline V gene sequence: CDR1 SGHTA, CDR2 FQGNSA. The CDR3 DNA reads as TGTGCCAGCAGCTTAGTTACAGGGGTATCACCCCTCCACTTT. It is translated as CASSLVTGVSPLHF. The full variable domain, completed using reference TRBV7-2 and TRBJ1-6, is GAGVSQSPSNKVTEKGKDVELRCDPISGHTALYWYRQSLGQGLEFLIYFQGNSAPDKSGLPSDRFSAERTGGSVSTLTIQRTQQEDSAVYLCASSLVTGVSPLHFGNGTRLTVT.

J is TRBJ2-1 and V is TRBV7-2; the D is unclear. The V gene's germline CDR1 is SGHTA and CDR2 FQGNSA. This CDR3 has 17 amino acids. Trimming took off 0 bases at V and 0 bases at J, with 12 bases between the two ends. The CDR3 spells CASSLALGSSSYNEQFF. The CDR3 DNA reads as TGTGCCAGCAGCTTAGCATTGGGGTCCAGCTCCTACAATGAGCAGTTCTTC.

Note on this clonotype: A read error is possible here, since a much larger clone lies one base away. This chain joins TRBV20-1 and TRBJ1-2, with D perhaps matching TRBD1 (5 bases). The CDR3 runs 13 residues. Germline CDR1 DFQATT, CDR2 SNEGSKA (reference sequence). In DNA, the CDR3 is TGCAGTGCTACCATACCGGGGCACTATGGCCACACCTTC. It specifies CSATIPGHYGHTF.

The rearrangement joins TRBV5-1 to TRBJ2-5; D perhaps matches TRBD1 (6 bases). V lost 2 bases, J lost 3 bases, and 14 bases lay in between. The germline gives CDR1 SGHRS, CDR2 YFSETQ. The CDR3 has 15 residues. The CDR3 DNA sequence: TGCGCCAGCAGCTTAGCCGGGACACCAAAAGAGACCCAGTACTTC. It is translated as CASSLAGTPKETQYF. Looking up the rest from reference TRBV5-1 and TRBJ2-5 gives the full variable domain: KAGVTQTPRYLIKTRGQQVTLSCSPISGHRSVSWYQQTPGQGLQFLFEYFSETQRNKGNFPGRFSGRQFSNSRSEMNVSTLELGDSALYLCASSLAGTPKETQYFGPGTRLLVL.

This clonotype was counted many times. This CDR3 reads CASSPYRDRGRVGSNQPQHF. In nucleotides, the CDR3 is TGTGCCAGCAGCCCGTACCGGGACAGGGGGCGGGTAGGTAGCAATCAGCCCCAGCATTTT. This sequence joins TRBV4-2 and TRBJ1-5, with 12 positions matching TRBD1. Trimming took 4 bases from V and 0 from J; bases not matched to a gene: 13. This CDR3 has 20 amino acids. The V gene's germline CDR1 is LGHNA and CDR2 YNFKEQ.

This clonotype occurred many times. The chain links TRBV9 to TRBJ2-7; 14 bases map to TRBD2. J lost 3 bases, V lost 5 bases, and 4 bases had no gene match. Germline lookup yields CDR1 SGDLS and CDR2 YYNGEE. The CDR3 totals 15 residues. The CDR3 coding sequence is TGTGCCAGCAGTGTTGGGACTAGCGGGAGCTACGAGCAGTACTTC. It specifies CASSVGTSGSYEQYF.

This clonotype occurred many times. The chain carries TRBV27 and TRBJ2-5; TRBD2 agrees at 16 bases. V trimming: 0 bases; J trimming: 2 bases; junction bases outside the gene matches: 3. Germline CDR1 and CDR2: MNHEY and SMNVEV (reference sequence). The CDR3 has 18 amino acids. The CDR3 region has the DNA TGTGCCAGCAGTTTATCTGGGACTAGCGGGAGGGCGCAAGAGACCCAGTACTTC. This codes for CASSLSGTSGRAQETQYF.

In this sample, this clonotype turned up many times. The chain has TRBV29-1 and TRBJ1-2; 9 bases agree with TRBD1. The CDR3 covers 14 residues. Per the germline V gene, CDR1 is SQVTM and CDR2 is ANQGSEA. J lost 4 bases, V lost 4 bases, and 7 bases had no gene match. Here the CDR3 DNA reads TGCAGCGTTGTATTGGACAGGGGAGTCTATGGCTACACCTTC. This codes for CSVVLDRGVYGYTF.

There are many counts of this clonotype. This chain links TRBV2 with TRBJ1-1; D gene ambiguous. Germline assignment: CDR1 SNHLY and CDR2 FYNNEI. The V and J ends lost 1 base and 2 bases respectively, with 11 bases between them. The CDR3 sequence is 15 residues long. CDR3 coding DNA: TGTGCCAGCAGTGAAGACACCTTGGCAAACACTGAAGCTTTCTTT. The encoded protein is CASSEDTLANTEAFF.